The 18 T cell receptor beta chains listed next were all sequenced from one sample in a study of shared clonotypes between healthy human individuals. Assay: immunoSEQ multiplex PCR; the TCRdb copy retains only in-frame clones and omits some. The sample has about 2 million clones; 85% to 95% are singletons. Sequencing input: naive CD4+ T cells sorted from blood. Noted subset: CD45RA+ positively selected. The receptors here all came from a young man in good health.

The chain recombines TRBV6-6 with TRBJ1-1; D not certain. Trimming removed 3 bases from V and 4 bases from J, with 9 bases in between. This CDR3 is built from 13 residues. Germline V CDR1 and CDR2: MNHNY, SVGAGI (reference sequence). As DNA, the CDR3 is TGTGCCAGCAGTTATGGCCCGGGCACTGAAGCTTTCTTT. Translated: CASSYGPGTEAFF.

The J gene is TRBJ2-6, the V gene TRBV4-1, with D unresolved. Trimming pared 4 bases from V and 0 bases from J, leaving 4 bases between. The length of the CDR3 is 14 residues. CDR1 is MGHRA and CDR2 is YSYEKL in the germline V gene. CDR3 DNA sequence: TGCGCCAGCAGCCTGGACTCTGGGGCCAACGTCCTGACTTTC. Translated: CASSLDSGANVLTF.

About this clone: The sample has other DNA sequences that encode this CDR3 too. The V and J genes are TRBV2 and TRBJ1-1; TRBD1 agrees at 7 bases. This CDR3 has 13 residues. CDR1 and CDR2 from the germline V gene are SNHLY and FYNNEI. Losses at the gene ends were 4 bases for V and 6 bases for J; bases not matched to a gene: 5. The CDR3 is CASSGQQGAEAFF. As DNA, the CDR3 is TGTGCCAGCAGTGGCCAGCAGGGGGCTGAAGCTTTCTTT.

On this clone: Other DNA sequences from this sample encode an identical CDR3 as well. The chain combines TRBV7-9 with TRBJ2-5; possibly TRBD2 for D (6 bases). The V and J ends lost 1 base and 4 bases respectively, with 7 bases between them. CDR1 and CDR2 from the germline V gene are SEHNR and FQNEAQ (reference sequence). The CDR3 extends over 13 amino acids. The CDR3 nucleotides are TGTGCCAGCAGCTTAGTCGGGGGAGAGACCCAGTACTTC. As protein: CASSLVGGETQYF.

This clone was seen only a few times. The chain combines TRBV6-5 with TRBJ1-6; D may be TRBD1 (6 bases). The CDR3 spans 16 residues. V was cut by 6 bases and J by 2 bases, with 14 bases left in between. Germline values: CDR1 MNHEY, CDR2 SVGAGI. CDR3 region: CASRYRAAAYNSPLHF. CDR3 nucleotide sequence: TGTGCCAGCAGGTACAGGGCTGCGGCCTATAATTCACCCCTCCACTTT.

The rearrangement uses TRBV7-9 and TRBJ1-1; no clear D gene. CDR1 SEHNR and CDR2 FQNEAQ come from the germline V gene (reference sequence). V gave up 3 bases and J gave up 3 bases, with 8 bases separating them. CDR3 length: 13 amino acids. As DNA, the CDR3 is TGTGCCAGCAGCTTGCTGGGTGACACTGAAGCTTTCTTT. Its protein is CASSLLGDTEAFF.

The chain employs TRBV6-5 and TRBJ2-3; D unclear. The CDR3 loop spans 11 amino acids. Germline V gives CDR1 MNHEY, CDR2 SVGAGI. Between the trimmed V and J ends, which lost 6 bases and 5 bases, there was a span of 6 bases. This CDR3 is CASRKIDTQYF. The CDR3 nucleotides are TGTGCCAGCAGGAAGATAGATACGCAGTATTTT.

This chain connects TRBV20-1 to TRBJ2-7, with D unclear. The CDR3 is 10 amino acids. Germline V gives CDR1 DFQATT, CDR2 SNEGSKA (reference sequence). Deletions cut 5 bases from V and 2 bases from J, with 4 bases between. The CDR3 region has the DNA TGCAGTGCTTATGCCTACGAGCAGTACTTC. This sequence encodes CSAYAYEQYF.

CDR3 residues: CSGRTGRSSEAFF. The CDR3 DNA reads TGCAGCGGTCGGACAGGGCGGTCTTCTGAAGCTTTCTTT. The rearrangement uses TRBV29-1 and TRBJ1-1; TRBD1 matches 8 bases. Germline V CDR1 and CDR2: SQVTM, ANQGSEA. V lost 7 bases, J lost 6 bases, and 10 bases stayed unmatched. The CDR3 runs 13 residues.

The chain is built from TRBV5-4 and TRBJ1-2; TRBD1 agrees at 9 bases. After removal of 4 bases from V and 4 bases from J, the junction contained 5 bases not matched to a gene. CDR1 and CDR2 from the germline V gene are SGHNT and YYREEE (reference sequence). The CDR3 is made up of 14 amino acids. The CDR3 sequence is CASSIYRGLYGYTF. The CDR3 nucleotides are TGTGCCAGCAGCATCTACAGGGGGCTCTATGGCTACACCTTC.

The chain couples TRBV7-2 to TRBJ1-4; D is perhaps TRBD1 (5 bases). CDR1 and CDR2 from the germline V gene are SGHTA and FQGNSA. The ends were cut back, 3 bases at V and 0 bases at J, with 5 bases in the middle. The CDR3 spans 14 residues. CDR3 in DNA: TGTGCCAGCAGCTTGGGGGCAACTAATGAAAAACTGTTTTTT. It encodes CASSLGATNEKLFF.

V and J are TRBV27 and TRBJ1-5; D is unresolved. This CDR3 is built from 15 residues. Trimming cost V 8 bases and J 2 bases, with 16 bases left between them. CDR1 is MNHEY and CDR2 is SMNVEV in the germline V gene (reference sequence). The CDR3 loop is CASGPVKVGNQPQHF. CDR3 DNA sequence: TGTGCCAGCGGCCCGGTGAAAGTAGGCAATCAGCCCCAGCATTTT.

J is TRBJ2-1 and V is TRBV6-6, with 7 bases identical to TRBD2. Trimming at V came to 10 bases and at J to 9 bases, leaving 15 bases not matched to a gene. The CDR3 sequence is 14 residues long. The germline gives CDR1 MNHNY, CDR2 SVGAGI (reference sequence). CDR3 DNA sequence: TGTGCCACCTCCCCTGGAGCGGGGCGCGGTGAGCAGTTCTTC. Protein product: CATSPGAGRGEQFF.

The chain links TRBV28 to TRBJ1-3; no clear D. From germline, CDR1 is MDHEN and CDR2 SYDVKM. The CDR3 spans 15 residues. Trimming shortened V by 6 bases and J by 7 bases, and 19 bases separated the two germline ends. The CDR3, as DNA: TGTGCCAGCAGCCCCGAAGGGCTAGGGTCGAACACCATATATTTT. It encodes CASSPEGLGSNTIYF.

The chain has TRBV7-9 and TRBJ1-5; D is undetermined. Per the germline V gene, CDR1 is SEHNR and CDR2 is FQNEAQ (reference sequence). This CDR3 is built from 15 residues. With 5 bases removed from V and 7 bases from J, the gap between germline ends came to 18 bases. CDR3 coding DNA: TGTGCCAGCAGCCCCATCACCGGGTTTACACAGCCCCAGCATTTT. It is translated as CASSPITGFTQPQHF.

V usage is TRBV10-3 and J usage is TRBJ2-3; 8 nucleotides align to TRBD2. Germline CDR1 ENHRY, CDR2 SYGVKD. The CDR3 sequence is 13 residues long. The V and J ends lost 6 bases and 2 bases, in that order; junction bases with no gene match: 1. The DNA for the CDR3 is TGTGCCATCAGGGGACTAGTCACAGATACGCAGTATTTT. It encodes CAIRGLVTDTQYF.

To note about this clone: Additional DNA sequences in this sample encode the identical CDR3. The V call is TRBV10-3, the J call TRBJ1-1; D not certain. CDR1 ENHRY and CDR2 SYGVKD come from the germline V gene. Trimming removed 0 bases from V and 6 bases from J, with 5 bases in between. CDR3 length: 12 residues. The DNA for the CDR3 is TGTGCCATCAGTGAGTCAGGGTCTGAAGCTTTCTTT. This codes for CAISESGSEAFF.

V gene TRBV5-4 combines with J gene TRBJ2-1; D is uncertain. This CDR3 comprises 11 residues. Trimming took off 2 bases at V and 7 bases at J, with 4 bases between the two ends. Germline loops: CDR1 SGHNT, CDR2 YYREEE (reference sequence). CDR3 nucleotide sequence: TGTGCCAGCAGCTTTGGGAATGAGCAGTTCTTC. Encoded protein: CASSFGNEQFF.